This T cell receptor (beta chain) derives from a study of beta chain features in type 1 diabetes. The authors reverse transcribed all of the isolated RNA, so sequencing captured expressed TCRB transcripts. Approximately 3.6 million reads was the average for naive, central memory and regulatory T cell samples. The protocol was immunoSEQ multiplex PCR, while the TCRdb copy is restricted to in-frame clones and leaves out a portion. The sample carries hundreds of thousands of clones, about 16% recorded once. Naive, central memory, regulatory and stem cell-like memory cells within the CD4+ compartment were sorted using CD45RO/CCR7/CD25/CD127/CD95/CD27. The TCR originated in a man between 18 and 35 years old in good health. The sample taken for sequencing was naive CD4+ T cells from blood.

The CDR3 loop reads CASSSLQGLGQFF. In nucleotides, the CDR3 is TGTGCCAGCAGCTCACTCCAGGGGCTAGGGCAGTTCTTC. The chain employs TRBV7-3 and TRBJ2-1, with D possibly TRBD1 on 6 matching bases. The ends were cut back, 4 bases at V and 12 bases at J, with 16 bases in the middle. Germline CDR1 and CDR2: SGHTA and FQGTGA. This CDR3 comprises 13 residues. Variable domain in full (rest from reference TRBV7-3 and TRBJ2-1): GAGVSQTPSNKVTEKGKYVELRCDPISGHTALYWYRQSLGQGPEFLIYFQGTGAADDSGLPNDRFFAVRPEGSVSTLKIQRTERGDSAVYLCASSSLQGLGQFFGPGTRLTVL.